This T cell receptor (beta chain) is from a study of T cells in Graves' hyperthyroidism and ophthalmopathy. Regarding the study as a whole: By a 13 V-J model, ophthalmopathy was set apart from stable hyperthyroidism.

Ten or more counts support this clonotype. Antigen specificity is unknown. TCR beta CDR3 region amplification was performed from RNA transcripts. The HTBI set primed first-round TCR CDR3 RT-PCR. TCRdb re-called the multiplex PCR reads through MiXCR, storing one row per CDR3 protein. This table has 100,000 to 130,000 distinct CDR3 sequences, roughly 15% appearing once. Patients were aged 18 to 65, had disease duration under 2 months, and had newly diagnosed hyperthyroidism. Exclusion criteria comprised uncontrolled infection, other autoimmune disease, pregnancy or lactation. Out of more than 8 ml of fresh peripheral blood came the PBMCs. CDR3 length equals 13 residues. Deletions cut 1 base from V and 10 bases from J, with 13 bases between. The germline V gene encodes CDR1 SEHNR and CDR2 FQNEAQ (reference sequence).

This clonotype originated in a woman aged 50 to 60 with Graves' hyperthyroidism. Sequenced: blood. The gene calls are TRBV7-9 and TRBJ1-1; tentatively, D is TRBD1 (5 bases). The CDR3, as DNA: TGTGCCAGCAGCTTAGTCGGGGCAGCCCGAGCTTTCTTT. Its protein product is CASSLVGAARAFF.